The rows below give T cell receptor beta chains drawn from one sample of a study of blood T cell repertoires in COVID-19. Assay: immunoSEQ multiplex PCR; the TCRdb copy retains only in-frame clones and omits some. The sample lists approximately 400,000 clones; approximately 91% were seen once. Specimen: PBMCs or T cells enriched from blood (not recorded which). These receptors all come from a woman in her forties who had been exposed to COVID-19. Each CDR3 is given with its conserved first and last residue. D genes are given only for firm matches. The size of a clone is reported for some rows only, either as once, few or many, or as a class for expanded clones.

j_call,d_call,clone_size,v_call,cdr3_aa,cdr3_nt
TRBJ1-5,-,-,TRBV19,CASSIQGIVSNQPQHF,TGTGCCAGTAGTATACAGGGAATAGTCAGCAATCAGCCCCAGCATTTT
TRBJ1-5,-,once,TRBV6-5,CASSREGPQPQHF,TGTGCCAGCAGTCGTGAGGGTCCTCAGCCCCAGCATTTT
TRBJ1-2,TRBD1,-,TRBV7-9,CASSFSGQGTPYGYTF,TGTGCCAGCAGCTTCTCAGGACAGGGAACACCCTATGGCTACACCTTC
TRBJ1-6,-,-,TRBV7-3,CASSVDGLVGAPLHF,TGTGCCAGCAGCGTGGACGGGCTGGTAGGGGCACCCCTCCACTTT
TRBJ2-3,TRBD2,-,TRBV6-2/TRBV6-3,CASSASGGSDTQYF,TGTGCCAGCAGTGCCTCGGGAGGTTCGGATACGCAGTATTTT
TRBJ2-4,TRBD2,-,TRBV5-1,CASSWTSGGAGNIQYF,TGCGCCAGCAGCTGGACTAGCGGGGGGGCCGGAAACATTCAGTACTTC
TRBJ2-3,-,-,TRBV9,CASSVTSTDTQYF,TGTGCCAGCAGCGTAACTAGCACAGATACGCAGTATTTT
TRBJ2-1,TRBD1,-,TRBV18,CASSPGTGLYNEQFF,TGTGCCAGCTCACCAGGGACAGGGCTCTACAATGAGCAGTTCTTC
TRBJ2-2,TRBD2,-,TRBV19,CASSPGLAVLFEHRELFF,TGTGCCAGTAGTCCGGGACTAGCGGTATTATTCGAACACCGGGAGCTGTTTTTT
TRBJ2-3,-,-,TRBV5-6,CASSLAGFPTDTQYF,TGTGCCAGCAGCTTGGCAGGGTTCCCCACAGATACGCAGTATTTT
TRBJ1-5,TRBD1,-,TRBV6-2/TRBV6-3,CASSGQGRDQPQHF,TGTGCCAGCAGCGGACAGGGGCGGGATCAGCCCCAGCATTTT
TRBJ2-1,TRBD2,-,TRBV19,CASSPAWGLVAGADNEQFF,TGTGCCAGTAGCCCTGCCTGGGGCCTCGTAGCGGGAGCAGACAATGAGCAGTTCTTC
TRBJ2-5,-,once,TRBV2,CASRGGSAEETQYF,TGTGCCAGCCGGGGAGGATCGGCCGAAGAGACCCAGTACTTC
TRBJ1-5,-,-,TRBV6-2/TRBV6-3,CASSWAGRDNQPQHF,TGTGCCAGCAGTTGGGCCGGACGGGACAATCAGCCCCAGCATTTT
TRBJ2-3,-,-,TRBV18,CASSPLETEIEAQYF,TGTGCCAGCTCACCACTTGAGACGGAGATAGAGGCGCAGTATTTT
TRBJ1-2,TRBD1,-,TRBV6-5,CASSLLGQGGIGYTF,TGTGCCAGCAGTTTACTCGGACAGGGGGGGATAGGCTACACCTTC
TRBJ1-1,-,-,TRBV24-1,CATSDSQTGRASTEAFF,TGTGCCACCAGTGACAGCCAAACAGGGCGGGCTAGCACTGAAGCTTTCTTT